Listed below are T cell receptor beta chains from one sample, sequenced in a study of blood T cell repertoires in COVID-19. Repertoires were generated with immunoSEQ multiplex PCR, while TCRdb's copy carries only in-frame clones and drops some. The sample holds some 300,000 clones; 90% to 95% are singletons and the top ten take about 4.2%. Sequencing used PBMCs or T cells enriched from blood (not recorded which). Source of these receptors: a woman in her 30s who had been exposed to COVID-19. Both conserved end residues are part of each CDR3. The order of the fields is D gene, J gene, clone size, V gene, CDR3 DNA, CDR3 protein. The D gene is left open where the match is weak. Where a row states a size, it is once, few, many or the class of an expanded clone; other rows omit it.

d_gene: -
j_gene: TRBJ1-4
abundance: -
v_gene: TRBV19
CDR3nt: TGTGCCACCAGACCCCAGGGGATTACAACTAATGAAAAACTGTTTTTT
CDR3aa: CATRPQGITTNEKLFF

d_gene: TRBD2
j_gene: TRBJ2-1
abundance: -
v_gene: TRBV10-3
CDR3nt: TGTGCCAACTGGACTAGCGGGGGGGCGCTCAATGAGCAGTTCTTC
CDR3aa: CANWTSGGALNEQFF

d_gene: -
j_gene: TRBJ1-3
abundance: -
v_gene: TRBV4-1
CDR3nt: TGCGCCAGCAGCCCTTCCCAGAGGGCTGGAAACACCATATATTTT
CDR3aa: CASSPSQRAGNTIYF

d_gene: -
j_gene: TRBJ1-5
abundance: -
v_gene: TRBV19
CDR3nt: TGTGCCAGTAGTATAGGAGCTGCGCCGGCGGGCAATCAGCCCCAGCATTTT
CDR3aa: CASSIGAAPAGNQPQHF

d_gene: TRBD2
j_gene: TRBJ2-7
abundance: -
v_gene: TRBV7-9
CDR3nt: TGTGCCAGCAGCACCGGGACTAGCGGGGGGCAGAGTTCTGGCGCCTACGAGCAGTACTTC
CDR3aa: CASSTGTSGGQSSGAYEQYF

d_gene: -
j_gene: TRBJ2-1
abundance: -
v_gene: TRBV21-1
CDR3nt: TGTGCCAGCAGCAAAGAGTCGACTAGCGGGGGGGAGGACAATGAGCAGTTCTTC
CDR3aa: CASSKESTSGGEDNEQFF

d_gene: TRBD1
j_gene: TRBJ1-4
abundance: -
v_gene: TRBV29-1
CDR3nt: TGCAGCGTTGTACGACAGGGTAATGAAAAACTGTTTTTT
CDR3aa: CSVVRQGNEKLFF

d_gene: -
j_gene: TRBJ1-1
abundance: -
v_gene: TRBV12-5
CDR3nt: TGTGCTAGTGGTTTGGGAGAGAAAAGAAGCACTGAAGCTTTCTTT
CDR3aa: CASGLGEKRSTEAFF

d_gene: TRBD2
j_gene: TRBJ2-5
abundance: -
v_gene: TRBV15
CDR3nt: TGTGCCACCGGGACTAGAAAAGAGACCCAGTACTTC
CDR3aa: CATGTRKETQYF

d_gene: TRBD2
j_gene: TRBJ2-5
abundance: few
v_gene: TRBV19
CDR3nt: TGTGCCAGTAGTATTAGCGGGGTCACTCAAGAGACCCAGTACTTC
CDR3aa: CASSISGVTQETQYF

d_gene: TRBD1
j_gene: TRBJ2-4
abundance: -
v_gene: TRBV19
CDR3nt: TGTGCCAGTAGATCCATAGGGGGCTCGGACATTCAGTACTTC
CDR3aa: CASRSIGGSDIQYF

d_gene: -
j_gene: TRBJ1-6
abundance: -
v_gene: TRBV10-3
CDR3nt: TGTGCCATCAGTGAAGGGGCAGGGGCGTATAATTCACCCCTCCACTTT
CDR3aa: CAISEGAGAYNSPLHF

d_gene: -
j_gene: TRBJ1-4
abundance: -
v_gene: TRBV3-1/TRBV3-2
CDR3nt: TGTGCCAGCAGCCACCAAGGGGGAGGGGAAAAACTGTTTTTT
CDR3aa: CASSHQGGGEKLFF

d_gene: -
j_gene: TRBJ1-2
abundance: -
v_gene: TRBV29-1
CDR3nt: TGCAGCGTTGAAGGCCCTCGGGGGTCGGACTATGGCTACACCTTC
CDR3aa: CSVEGPRGSDYGYTF

d_gene: TRBD1
j_gene: TRBJ2-7
abundance: -
v_gene: TRBV4-3
CDR3nt: TGCGCCAGCAGCCAAGATATTCAGGGGGTCGAGCAGTACTTC
CDR3aa: CASSQDIQGVEQYF

d_gene: TRBD1
j_gene: TRBJ2-1
abundance: -
v_gene: TRBV5-1
CDR3nt: TGCGCCAGCAGCCCGACACCCGGGACAGACTACAATGAGCAGTTCTTC
CDR3aa: CASSPTPGTDYNEQFF

d_gene: TRBD1
j_gene: TRBJ1-1
abundance: once
v_gene: TRBV6-5
CDR3nt: TGTGCCAGCAGGCCCAGGGGGCGGACTGAAGCTTTCTTT
CDR3aa: CASRPRGRTEAFF

d_gene: -
j_gene: TRBJ1-5
abundance: -
v_gene: TRBV19
CDR3nt: TGTGCCAGTAGTATTGGGACTCTTCAGCCCCAGCATTTT
CDR3aa: CASSIGTLQPQHF

d_gene: TRBD1
j_gene: TRBJ1-6
abundance: -
v_gene: TRBV5-4
CDR3nt: TGTGCCAGCAGCTCCGGGACAGGCAGGGTCTCACCCCTCCACTTT
CDR3aa: CASSSGTGRVSPLHF

d_gene: -
j_gene: TRBJ1-4
abundance: -
v_gene: TRBV5-1
CDR3nt: TGCGCCAGCAGCTTGGTAGGGGAGGTAGGAGAAAAACTGTTTTTT
CDR3aa: CASSLVGEVGEKLFF

d_gene: TRBD1
j_gene: TRBJ2-3
abundance: -
v_gene: TRBV5-5
CDR3nt: TGTGCCAGCAGCTCACGATCGGACAGGGCCTACACAGATACGCAGTATTTT
CDR3aa: CASSSRSDRAYTDTQYF

d_gene: TRBD1
j_gene: TRBJ1-6
abundance: -
v_gene: TRBV5-8
CDR3nt: TGTGCCAGCAGCTCCGGGACAGGGATCTATAATTCACCCCTCCACTTT
CDR3aa: CASSSGTGIYNSPLHF

d_gene: TRBD1
j_gene: TRBJ1-2
abundance: -
v_gene: TRBV7-2
CDR3nt: TGTGCCAGCAGCGAAGAGGGACAGAGCCTGCCAGTCTATGGCTACACCTTC
CDR3aa: CASSEEGQSLPVYGYTF

d_gene: -
j_gene: TRBJ2-3
abundance: -
v_gene: TRBV5-1
CDR3nt: TGCGCCAGCAGCTCGCCCGCGGGGGCCACAGATACGCAGTATTTT
CDR3aa: CASSSPAGATDTQYF

d_gene: TRBD2
j_gene: TRBJ2-7
abundance: -
v_gene: TRBV3-1/TRBV3-2
CDR3nt: TGTGCCAGCAGCCTAAGACTAGCGGGGCCCTACGAGCAGTACTTC
CDR3aa: CASSLRLAGPYEQYF

d_gene: TRBD1
j_gene: TRBJ2-5
abundance: -
v_gene: TRBV27
CDR3nt: TGTGCCAGCAGTTCTGACAGGGCGTTCGAGACCCAGTACTTC
CDR3aa: CASSSDRAFETQYF

d_gene: -
j_gene: TRBJ1-1
abundance: -
v_gene: TRBV10-3
CDR3nt: TGTGCCATCAGTAGATTGACGGGGGAGAACACTGAAGCTTTCTTT
CDR3aa: CAISRLTGENTEAFF

d_gene: -
j_gene: TRBJ2-1
abundance: -
v_gene: TRBV5-1
CDR3nt: TGCGCCAGCAGCTTGGGAATTGTCAAACGGGGGGCTCACAATGAGCAGTTCTTC
CDR3aa: CASSLGIVKRGAHNEQFF

d_gene: -
j_gene: TRBJ1-5
abundance: -
v_gene: TRBV5-1
CDR3nt: TGCGCCAGCAGCCCATCCCCGGGGGGCGGCAATCAGCCCCAGCATTTT
CDR3aa: CASSPSPGGGNQPQHF

d_gene: -
j_gene: TRBJ1-2
abundance: -
v_gene: TRBV9
CDR3nt: TGTGCCAGCAGTCTTAACTATGGCTACACCTTC
CDR3aa: CASSLNYGYTF

d_gene: TRBD1
j_gene: TRBJ2-1
abundance: -
v_gene: TRBV29-1
CDR3nt: TGCAGCGTTAGCCCGGGACAGGTTGGTGGTGAGCAGTTCTTC
CDR3aa: CSVSPGQVGGEQFF

d_gene: TRBD1
j_gene: TRBJ1-5
abundance: -
v_gene: TRBV6-5
CDR3nt: TGTGCCAGCAGCCCCCTTGGGACAGGGGATCAGCCCCAGCATTTT
CDR3aa: CASSPLGTGDQPQHF

d_gene: -
j_gene: TRBJ2-3
abundance: once
v_gene: TRBV6-5
CDR3nt: TGTGCCAGCACGACAGTTAGCACAGATACGCAGTATTTT
CDR3aa: CASTTVSTDTQYF

d_gene: -
j_gene: TRBJ2-7
abundance: -
v_gene: TRBV5-3
CDR3nt: TGTGCCAGAAGCTTATTAATGGGGGGCTCCTACGAGCAGTACTTC
CDR3aa: CARSLLMGGSYEQYF

d_gene: -
j_gene: TRBJ1-6
abundance: -
v_gene: TRBV2
CDR3nt: TGTGCCAGCACGAATGCGGGATCACCCCTCCACTTT
CDR3aa: CASTNAGSPLHF

d_gene: -
j_gene: TRBJ1-2
abundance: -
v_gene: TRBV5-5
CDR3nt: TGTGCCAGCAGCTTGGCCCGTTCTAACTATGGCTACACCTTC
CDR3aa: CASSLARSNYGYTF

d_gene: -
j_gene: TRBJ1-1
abundance: -
v_gene: TRBV5-1
CDR3nt: TGCGCCAGCACTGACAGCCCGGCATTGGGCACTGAAGCTTTCTTT
CDR3aa: CASTDSPALGTEAFF

d_gene: -
j_gene: TRBJ2-5
abundance: once
v_gene: TRBV11-2
CDR3nt: TGTGCCAGCAGCTTAGGAACCGCGCGGTACTTC
CDR3aa: CASSLGTARYF

d_gene: TRBD1
j_gene: TRBJ1-4
abundance: -
v_gene: TRBV5-1
CDR3nt: TGCGCCAGCAGCCTCAGGGGGCCGGGGGCTAATGAAAAACTGTTTTTT
CDR3aa: CASSLRGPGANEKLFF

d_gene: -
j_gene: TRBJ1-2
abundance: -
v_gene: TRBV5-5
CDR3nt: TGTGCCAGCAGCCCCGGGGGAGGCGGCTACACCTTC
CDR3aa: CASSPGGGGYTF

d_gene: -
j_gene: TRBJ1-2
abundance: -
v_gene: TRBV5-1
CDR3nt: TGCGCCAGCAGCGCAGGGTCCCGGCTCGGCTATGGCTACACCTTC
CDR3aa: CASSAGSRLGYGYTF

d_gene: TRBD1
j_gene: TRBJ1-2
abundance: once
v_gene: TRBV5-5
CDR3nt: TGTGCCAGCAGCTATACTCAGGGACAGGGGTTCTATGGCTACACCTTC
CDR3aa: CASSYTQGQGFYGYTF

d_gene: TRBD2
j_gene: TRBJ2-3
abundance: -
v_gene: TRBV5-1
CDR3nt: TGCGCCAGCAGCCCCGGACTAGCGGGGGTAGTGGATACGCAGTATTTT
CDR3aa: CASSPGLAGVVDTQYF